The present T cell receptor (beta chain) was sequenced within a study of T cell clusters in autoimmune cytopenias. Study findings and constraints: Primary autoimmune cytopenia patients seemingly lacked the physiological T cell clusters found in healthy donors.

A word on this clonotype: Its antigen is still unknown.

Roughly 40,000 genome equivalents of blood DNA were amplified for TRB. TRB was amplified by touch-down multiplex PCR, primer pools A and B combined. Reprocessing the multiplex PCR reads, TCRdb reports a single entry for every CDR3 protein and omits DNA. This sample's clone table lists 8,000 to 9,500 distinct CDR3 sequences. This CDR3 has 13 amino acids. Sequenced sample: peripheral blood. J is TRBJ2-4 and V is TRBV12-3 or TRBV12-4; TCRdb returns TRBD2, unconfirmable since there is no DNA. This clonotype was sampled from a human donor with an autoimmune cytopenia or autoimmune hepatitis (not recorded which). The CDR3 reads CASSLILGPLQYF.